This T cell receptor beta chain emerged from a study of cytomegalovirus exposure and HLA in healthy donors. Germline V lookup: CDR1 SGHDT, CDR2 YYEEEE. This CDR3 comprises 13 residues. With 0 bases removed from V and 8 bases from J, the gap between germline ends came to 11 bases. Amplification used 60 Vbeta primers and 13 Jbeta primers. Assay: immunoSEQ multiplex PCR; the TCRdb copy retains only in-frame clones and omits some. The table shows about 94,000 clones, with 78% occurring only once. The sequenced material came from PBMCs. V and J are TRBV5-6 and TRBJ1-2; maybe TRBD1 (6 bases). This receptor was obtained from a woman aged 60-70 years in good health and CMV-seronegative. The CDR3, as DNA: TGTGCCAGCAGCTTGGCACAGGGTTTAGGCTACACCTTC. Residues: CASSLAQGLGYTF.